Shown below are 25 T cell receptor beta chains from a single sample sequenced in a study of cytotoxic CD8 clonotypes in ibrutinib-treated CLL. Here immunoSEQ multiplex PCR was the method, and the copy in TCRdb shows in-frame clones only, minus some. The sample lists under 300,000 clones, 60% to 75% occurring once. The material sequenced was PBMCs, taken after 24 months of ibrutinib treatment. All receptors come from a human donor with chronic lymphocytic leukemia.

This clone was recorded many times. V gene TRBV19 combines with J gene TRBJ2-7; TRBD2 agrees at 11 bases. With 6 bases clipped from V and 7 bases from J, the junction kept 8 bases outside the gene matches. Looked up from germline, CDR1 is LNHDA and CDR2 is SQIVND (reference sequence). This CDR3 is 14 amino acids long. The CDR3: CASRSLAGVEEQYF. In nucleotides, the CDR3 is TGTGCCAGTAGATCACTAGCGGGAGTGGAAGAGCAGTACTTC.

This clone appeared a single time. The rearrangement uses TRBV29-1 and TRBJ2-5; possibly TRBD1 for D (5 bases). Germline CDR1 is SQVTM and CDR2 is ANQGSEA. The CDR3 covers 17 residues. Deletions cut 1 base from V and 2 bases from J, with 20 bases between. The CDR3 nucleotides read TGCAGCGTTGAAGTCCCCCAGGGTAGGTCGCCACAAGAGACCCAGTACTTC. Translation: CSVEVPQGRSPQETQYF.

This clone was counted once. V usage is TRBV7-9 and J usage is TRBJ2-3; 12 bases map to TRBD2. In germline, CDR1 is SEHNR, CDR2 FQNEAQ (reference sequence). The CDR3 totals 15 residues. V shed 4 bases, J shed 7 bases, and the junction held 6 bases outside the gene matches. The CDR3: CASSSSGTSGHTQYF. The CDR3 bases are TGTGCCAGCAGCTCGTCCGGGACTAGCGGGCATACGCAGTATTTT.

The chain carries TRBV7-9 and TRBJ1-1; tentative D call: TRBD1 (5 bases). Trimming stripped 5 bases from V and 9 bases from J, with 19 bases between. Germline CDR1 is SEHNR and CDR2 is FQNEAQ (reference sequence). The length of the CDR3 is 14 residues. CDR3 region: CASSPFLLGRQAFF. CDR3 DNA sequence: TGTGCCAGCAGCCCATTCTTATTGGGACGGCAAGCTTTCTTT. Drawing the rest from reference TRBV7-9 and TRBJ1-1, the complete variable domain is DTGVSQNPRHKITKRGQNVTFRCDPISEHNRLYWYRQTLGQGPEFLTYFQNEAQLEKSRLLSDRFSAERPKGSFSTLEIQRTEQGDSAMYLCASSPFLLGRQAFFGQGTRLTVV.

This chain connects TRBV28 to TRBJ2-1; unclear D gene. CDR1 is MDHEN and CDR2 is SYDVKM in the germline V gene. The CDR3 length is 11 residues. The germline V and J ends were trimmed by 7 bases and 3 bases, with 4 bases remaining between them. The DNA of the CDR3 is TGTGCCAGCACTGGCTACAATGAGCAGTTCTTC. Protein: CASTGYNEQFF.

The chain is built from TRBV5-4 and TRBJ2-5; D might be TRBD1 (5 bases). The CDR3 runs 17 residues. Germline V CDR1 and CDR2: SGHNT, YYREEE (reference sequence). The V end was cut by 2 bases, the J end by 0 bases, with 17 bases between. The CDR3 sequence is CASSFLGQGVNQETQYF. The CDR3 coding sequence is TGTGCCAGCAGCTTTCTCGGGCAGGGTGTCAACCAAGAGACCCAGTACTTC.

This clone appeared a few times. The DNA of the CDR3 is TGTGCCAGCAGCGCCCCTAGCGGGAGAAGTAATGAGCAGTTCTTC. This codes for CASSAPSGRSNEQFF. The rearrangement joins TRBV9 to TRBJ2-1, with 10 bases aligning to TRBD2. Germline values: CDR1 SGDLS, CDR2 YYNGEE. Trimming removed 3 bases from V and 7 bases from J; junction bases left unmatched: 7. This CDR3 has 15 amino acids.

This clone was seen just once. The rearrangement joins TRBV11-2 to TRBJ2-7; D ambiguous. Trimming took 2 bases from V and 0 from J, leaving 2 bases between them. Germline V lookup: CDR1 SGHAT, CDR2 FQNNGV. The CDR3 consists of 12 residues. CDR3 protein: CASSLSSYEQYF. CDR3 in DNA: TGTGCCAGCAGCTTATCCTCCTACGAGCAGTACTTC. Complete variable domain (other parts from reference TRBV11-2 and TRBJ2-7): EAGVAQSPRYKIIEKRQSVAFWCNPISGHATLYWYQQILGQGPKLLIQFQNNGVVDDSQLPKDRFSAERLKGVDSTLKIQPAKLEDSAVYLCASSLSSYEQYFGPGTRLTVT.

In nucleotides, the CDR3 is TGCGCCAGCAGCTCTGGACTAGCGGGCTCAAATGAGCAGTTCTTC. It is translated as CASSSGLAGSNEQFF. This rearrangement joins TRBV5-1 to TRBJ2-1; 11 nucleotides match TRBD2. This CDR3 has 15 amino acids. Per the germline V gene, CDR1 is SGHRS and CDR2 is YFSETQ. V lost 3 bases and J lost 7; bases outside the gene matches: 6. The whole variable domain, filled in from reference TRBV5-1 and TRBJ2-1, reads KAGVTQTPRYLIKTRGQQVTLSCSPISGHRSVSWYQQTPGQGLQFLFEYFSETQRNKGNFPGRFSGRQFSNSRSEMNVSTLELGDSALYLCASSSGLAGSNEQFFGPGTRLTVL.

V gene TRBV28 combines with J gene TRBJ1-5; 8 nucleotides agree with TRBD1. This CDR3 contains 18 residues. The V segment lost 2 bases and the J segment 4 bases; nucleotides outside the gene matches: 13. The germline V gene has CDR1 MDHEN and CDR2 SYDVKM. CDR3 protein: CASSLGQGLWRRNQPQHF. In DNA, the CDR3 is TGTGCCAGCAGTTTAGGACAGGGTTTATGGAGGAGGAATCAGCCCCAGCATTTT.

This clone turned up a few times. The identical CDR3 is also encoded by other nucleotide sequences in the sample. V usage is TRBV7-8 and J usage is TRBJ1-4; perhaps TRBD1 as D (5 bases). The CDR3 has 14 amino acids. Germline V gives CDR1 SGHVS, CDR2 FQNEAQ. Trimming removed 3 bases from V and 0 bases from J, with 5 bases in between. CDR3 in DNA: TGTGCCAGCAGCTTGGGGGCAACTAATGAAAAACTGTTTTTT. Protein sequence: CASSLGATNEKLFF.

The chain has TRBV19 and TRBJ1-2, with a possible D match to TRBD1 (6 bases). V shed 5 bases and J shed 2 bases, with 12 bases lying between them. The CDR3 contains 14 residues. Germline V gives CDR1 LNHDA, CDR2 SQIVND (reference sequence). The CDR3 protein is CASSRLTGNYGYTF. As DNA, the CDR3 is TGTGCCAGTAGTCGACTGACAGGAAACTATGGCTACACCTTC. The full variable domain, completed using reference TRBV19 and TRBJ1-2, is DGGITQSPKYLFRKEGQNVTLSCEQNLNHDAMYWYRQDPGQGLRLIYYSQIVNDFQKGDIAEGYSVSREKKESFPLTVTSAQKNPTAFYLCASSRLTGNYGYTFGSGTRLTVV.

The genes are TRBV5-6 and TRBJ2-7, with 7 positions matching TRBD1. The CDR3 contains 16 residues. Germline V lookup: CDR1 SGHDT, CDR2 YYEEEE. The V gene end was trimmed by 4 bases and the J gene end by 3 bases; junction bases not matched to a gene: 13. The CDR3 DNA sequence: TGTGCCAGCAGCCAGGACAGGATAGGGAACCTCTACGAGCAGTACTTC. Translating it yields CASSQDRIGNLYEQYF.

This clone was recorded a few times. CDR3 sequence (DNA): TGTGCCAGCACCCCAGGGTTATTGGAAAAACTGTTTTTT. Amino acid sequence: CASTPGLLEKLFF. The rearrangement joins TRBV28 to TRBJ1-4, with D tentatively TRBD1 (5 bases). Trimming shortened V by 7 bases and J by 8 bases, and 14 bases separated the two germline ends. This CDR3 spans 13 amino acids. Germline V gene sequence: CDR1 MDHEN, CDR2 SYDVKM.

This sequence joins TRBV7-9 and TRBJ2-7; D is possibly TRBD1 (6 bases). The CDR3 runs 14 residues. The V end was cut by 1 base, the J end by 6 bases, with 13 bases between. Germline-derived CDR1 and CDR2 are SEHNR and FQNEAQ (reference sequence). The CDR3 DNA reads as TGTGCCAGCAGCTTAGTCCCCCAACAGGGCGAGCAGTACTTC. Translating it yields CASSLVPQQGEQYF.

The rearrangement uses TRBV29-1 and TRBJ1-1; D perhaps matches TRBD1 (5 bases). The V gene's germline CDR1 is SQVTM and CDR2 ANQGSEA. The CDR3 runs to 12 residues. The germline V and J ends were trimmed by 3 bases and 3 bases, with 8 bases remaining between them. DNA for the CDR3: TGCAGCGTTGACAGGGAGGACACTGAAGCTTTCTTT. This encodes CSVDREDTEAFF.

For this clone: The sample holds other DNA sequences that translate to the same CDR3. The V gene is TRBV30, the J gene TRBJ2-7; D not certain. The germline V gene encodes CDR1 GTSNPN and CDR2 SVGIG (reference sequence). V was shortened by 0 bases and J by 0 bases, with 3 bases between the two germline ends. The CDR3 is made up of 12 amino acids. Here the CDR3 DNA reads TGTGCCTGGAGTGTAGGCTCCTACGAGCAGTACTTC. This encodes CAWSVGSYEQYF.

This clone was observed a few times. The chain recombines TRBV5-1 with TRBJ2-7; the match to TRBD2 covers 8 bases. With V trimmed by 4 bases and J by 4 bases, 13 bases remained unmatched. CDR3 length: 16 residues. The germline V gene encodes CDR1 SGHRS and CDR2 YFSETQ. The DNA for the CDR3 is TGCGCCAGCAGCCTTGGGGGAGCGGGAGTGGCTTACGAGCAGTACTTC. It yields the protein CASSLGGAGVAYEQYF.

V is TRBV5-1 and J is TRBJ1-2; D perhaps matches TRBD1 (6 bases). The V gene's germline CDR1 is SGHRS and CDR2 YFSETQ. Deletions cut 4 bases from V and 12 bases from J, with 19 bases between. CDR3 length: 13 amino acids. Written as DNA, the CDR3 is TGCGCCAGCAGCCTACAGGGTAAAGAAGGTCACACCTTC. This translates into CASSLQGKEGHTF.

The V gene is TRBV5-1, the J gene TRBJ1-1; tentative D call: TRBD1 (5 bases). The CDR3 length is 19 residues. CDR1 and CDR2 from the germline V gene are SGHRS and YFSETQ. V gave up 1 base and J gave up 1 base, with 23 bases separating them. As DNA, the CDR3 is TGCGCCAGCAGCTTGACCGTCGAGGCCGCCTGGGGGGGGAACACTGAAGCTTTCTTT. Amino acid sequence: CASSLTVEAAWGGNTEAFF.

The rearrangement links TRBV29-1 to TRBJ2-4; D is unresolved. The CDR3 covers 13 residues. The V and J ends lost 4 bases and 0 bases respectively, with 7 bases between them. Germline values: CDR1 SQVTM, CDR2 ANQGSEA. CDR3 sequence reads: CSVVVLAKNIQYF. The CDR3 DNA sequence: TGCAGCGTTGTCGTTCTAGCCAAAAACATTCAGTACTTC.

CDR3 DNA: TGTGCCACCAGCAGTCGGACTACTAGCGGGAGGCCCTCCGCCTACAATGAGCAGTTCTTC. Amino acid sequence: CATSSRTTSGRPSAYNEQFF. This chain links TRBV15 with TRBJ2-1, with 12 bases fitting TRBD2. V gave up 3 bases and J gave up 2 bases; unmatched junction bases: 14. CDR3 size: 20 residues. CDR1 is LNHNV, CDR2 YYDKDF, per germline (reference sequence).

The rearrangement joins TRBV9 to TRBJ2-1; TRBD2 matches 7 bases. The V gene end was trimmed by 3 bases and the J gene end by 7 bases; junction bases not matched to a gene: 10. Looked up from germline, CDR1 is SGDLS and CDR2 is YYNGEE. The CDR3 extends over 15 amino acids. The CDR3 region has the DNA TGTGCCAGCAGCGCACGGGGACTACCCATGAATGAGCAGTTCTTC. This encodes CASSARGLPMNEQFF.

The CDR3 is CASSLGLGGYNEQFF. DNA of the CDR3: TGTGCCAGCAGCTTAGGGCTAGGGGGCTACAATGAGCAGTTCTTC. V usage is TRBV7-8 and J usage is TRBJ2-1, with D perhaps TRBD1 (6 bases). The CDR3 has 15 amino acids. Looked up from germline, CDR1 is SGHVS and CDR2 is FQNEAQ. Trimming removed 1 base at V and 3 bases at J, with 10 bases between.

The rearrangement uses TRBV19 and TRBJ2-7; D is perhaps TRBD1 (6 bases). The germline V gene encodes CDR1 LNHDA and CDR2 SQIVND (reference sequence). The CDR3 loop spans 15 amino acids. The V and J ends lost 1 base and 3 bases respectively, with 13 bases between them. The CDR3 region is CASSIAPQGLYEQYF. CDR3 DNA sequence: TGTGCCAGTAGTATAGCCCCCCAGGGGCTCTACGAGCAGTACTTC. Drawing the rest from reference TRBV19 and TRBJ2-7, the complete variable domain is DGGITQSPKYLFRKEGQNVTLSCEQNLNHDAMYWYRQDPGQGLRLIYYSQIVNDFQKGDIAEGYSVSREKKESFPLTVTSAQKNPTAFYLCASSIAPQGLYEQYFGPGTRLTVT.